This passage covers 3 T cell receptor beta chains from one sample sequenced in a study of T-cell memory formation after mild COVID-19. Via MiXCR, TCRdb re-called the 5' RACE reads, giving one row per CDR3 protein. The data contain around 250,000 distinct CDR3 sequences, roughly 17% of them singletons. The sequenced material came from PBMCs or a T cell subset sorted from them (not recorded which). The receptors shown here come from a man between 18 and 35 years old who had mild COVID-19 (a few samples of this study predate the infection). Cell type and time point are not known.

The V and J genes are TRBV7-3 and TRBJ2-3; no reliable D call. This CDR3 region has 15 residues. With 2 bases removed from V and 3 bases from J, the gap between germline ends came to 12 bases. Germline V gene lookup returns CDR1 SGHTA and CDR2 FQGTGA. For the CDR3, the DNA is TGTGCCAGCAGCTTAGGCACCCCCATGACAGATACGCAGTATTTT. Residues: CASSLGTPMTDTQYF.

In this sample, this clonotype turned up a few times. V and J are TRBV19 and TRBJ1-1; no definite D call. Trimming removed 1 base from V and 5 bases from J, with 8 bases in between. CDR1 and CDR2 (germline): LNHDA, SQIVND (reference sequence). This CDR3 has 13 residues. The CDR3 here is CASSIVGDTEAFF. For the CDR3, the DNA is TGTGCCAGTAGTATAGTCGGGGATACTGAAGCTTTCTTT.

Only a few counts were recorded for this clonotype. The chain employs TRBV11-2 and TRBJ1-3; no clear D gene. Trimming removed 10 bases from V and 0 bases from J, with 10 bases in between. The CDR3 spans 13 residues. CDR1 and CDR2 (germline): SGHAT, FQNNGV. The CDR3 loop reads CATPSRSGNTIYF. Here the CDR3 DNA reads TGTGCCACCCCCAGCCGCTCTGGAAACACCATATATTTT.